This entry is about one T cell receptor beta chain. These data come from a study of tumor-infiltrating lymphocytes in primary liver carcinoma. Overall study: Between roughly 4 and 11 cm across, the tumors were all of stage T1-T3 N0M0.

CDR3 length: 13 amino acids. V was trimmed by 6 bases and J by 6 bases, leaving 12 bases between them. Reverse transcription of around 0.45 ug total RNA with a constant-region primer produced TCR beta cDNA. Three nested multiplex PCR rounds, a slightly modified ARM-PCR method, built the TCR beta libraries. PCR rounds one and two used TRBV1-TRBV30 forward primers with a C-beta reverse primer for 10 cycles each. TCRdb reanalysed the multiplex PCR reads using MiXCR and keeps one entry per CDR3 protein. The sample lists 150,000 to 200,000 distinct CDR3 sequences, about 60% occurring once. Germline DNA was also extracted, with blood RNA taken from unsorted whole blood.

This receptor was identified in a man in his forties with primary liver carcinoma and hepatitis B virus infection. This chain joins TRBV12-3 or TRBV12-4 and TRBJ2-1; TRBD2 is a possible D gene (6 bases). The sequencing sample was made of peripheral blood. The DNA of the CDR3 is TGTGCCAGCAGCCGGGACTTAAGCAATGAGCAGTTCTTC. Its protein is CASSRDLSNEQFF.